In this sample, the clone carrying this TCR beta chain turned up once. The sample belongs to a study of blood T cell repertoires in COVID-19. Study overall: Samples came from the United States, Italy and Spain, spanning acute and convalescent COVID-19.

TCRdb's table, derived via immunoSEQ multiplex PCR, lists solely in-frame clones and lacks some. There are 250,000 to 350,000 clones in the sample; around 87% occur only once, and 4% to 5.5% lies in the top ten. Germline V gene data show CDR1 as LNHDA and CDR2 as SQIVND (reference sequence). Trimming removed 10 bases at V and 6 bases at J, with 19 bases between. CDR3 length equals 14 residues. Everyone who took part was roughly 18 to 89 years old, and they came from about two dozen US areas. Donors were grouped by their self-reported clinical history. The TCR was taken from a woman under 30 with acute COVID-19. What was sequenced was PBMCs or T cells enriched from blood (not recorded which). The gene calls are TRBV19 and TRBJ2-1; tentatively, D is TRBD1 (5 bases). The CDR3 region has the DNA TGTGCCATCTCCCCAGGGCGGAGTACCAATGAGCAGTTCTTC. Translated, it gives CAISPGRSTNEQFF.